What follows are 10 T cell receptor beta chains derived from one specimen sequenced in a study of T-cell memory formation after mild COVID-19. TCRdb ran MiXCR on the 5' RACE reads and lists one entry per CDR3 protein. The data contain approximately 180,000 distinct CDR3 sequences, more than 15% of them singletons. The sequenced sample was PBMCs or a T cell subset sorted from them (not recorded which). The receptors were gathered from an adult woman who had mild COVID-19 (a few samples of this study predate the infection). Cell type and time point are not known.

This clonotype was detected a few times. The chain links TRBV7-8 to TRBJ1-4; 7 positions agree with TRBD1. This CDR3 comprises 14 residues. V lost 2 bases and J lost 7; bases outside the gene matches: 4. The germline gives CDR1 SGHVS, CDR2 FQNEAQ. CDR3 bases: TGTGCCAGCAGCTTAAGGGGGCGGGTTGAAAAACTGTTTTTT. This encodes CASSLRGRVEKLFF.

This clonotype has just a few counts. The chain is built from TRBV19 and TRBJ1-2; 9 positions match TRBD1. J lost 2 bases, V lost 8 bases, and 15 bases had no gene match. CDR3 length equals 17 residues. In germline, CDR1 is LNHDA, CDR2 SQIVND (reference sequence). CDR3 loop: CASRPVGGQGSNYGYTF. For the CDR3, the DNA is TGTGCCAGTCGACCCGTCGGGGGACAGGGCTCGAACTATGGCTACACCTTC.

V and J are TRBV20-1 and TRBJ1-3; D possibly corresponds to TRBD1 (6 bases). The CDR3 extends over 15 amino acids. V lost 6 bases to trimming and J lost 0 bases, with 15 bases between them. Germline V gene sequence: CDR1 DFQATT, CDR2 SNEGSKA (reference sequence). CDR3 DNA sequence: TGCAGTGCCAGTAGGACAGCAATCTCTGGAAACACCATATATTTT. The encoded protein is CSASRTAISGNTIYF.

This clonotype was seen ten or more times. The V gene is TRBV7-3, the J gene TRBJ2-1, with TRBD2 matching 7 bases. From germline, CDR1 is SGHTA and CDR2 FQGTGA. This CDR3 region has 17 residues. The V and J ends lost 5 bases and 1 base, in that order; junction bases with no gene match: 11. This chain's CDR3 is CASSPLNSGSSYNEQFF. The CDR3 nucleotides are TGTGCCAGCAGCCCGTTAAATAGCGGGTCGTCCTACAATGAGCAGTTCTTC. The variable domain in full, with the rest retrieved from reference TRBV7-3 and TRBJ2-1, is GAGVSQTPSNKVTEKGKYVELRCDPISGHTALYWYRQSLGQGPEFLIYFQGTGAADDSGLPNDRFFAVRPEGSVSTLKIQRTERGDSAVYLCASSPLNSGSSYNEQFFGPGTRLTVL.

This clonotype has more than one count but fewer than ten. Here the CDR3 reads CASSLARENTEAFF. CDR3 coding DNA: TGTGCCAGCAGCTTAGCCAGGGAGAACACTGAAGCTTTCTTT. This chain uses TRBV11-2 with TRBJ1-1; D is possibly TRBD1 (5 bases). V was trimmed by 1 base and J by 1 base, leaving 7 bases between them. The CDR3 extends over 14 amino acids. Germline lookup yields CDR1 SGHAT and CDR2 FQNNGV.

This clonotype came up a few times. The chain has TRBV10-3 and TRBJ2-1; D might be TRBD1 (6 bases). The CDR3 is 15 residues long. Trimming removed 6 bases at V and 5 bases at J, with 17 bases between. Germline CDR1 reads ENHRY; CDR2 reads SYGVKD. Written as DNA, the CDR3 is TGTGCCATCAGGAGATCCGGGACAAAAGACAATGAGCAGTTCTTC. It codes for CAIRRSGTKDNEQFF.

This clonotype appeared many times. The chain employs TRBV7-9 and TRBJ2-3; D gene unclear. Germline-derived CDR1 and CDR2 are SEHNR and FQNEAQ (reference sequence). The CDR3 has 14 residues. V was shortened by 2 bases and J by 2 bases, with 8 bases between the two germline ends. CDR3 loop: CASSLMQHTDTQYF. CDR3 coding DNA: TGTGCCAGCAGCTTAATGCAGCACACAGATACGCAGTATTTT.

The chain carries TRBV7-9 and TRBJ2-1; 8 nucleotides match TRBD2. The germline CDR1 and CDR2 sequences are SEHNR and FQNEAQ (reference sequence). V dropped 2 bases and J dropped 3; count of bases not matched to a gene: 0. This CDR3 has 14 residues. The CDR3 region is CASSLTSGYNEQFF. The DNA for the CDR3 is TGTGCCAGCAGCTTAACTAGCGGCTACAATGAGCAGTTCTTC.

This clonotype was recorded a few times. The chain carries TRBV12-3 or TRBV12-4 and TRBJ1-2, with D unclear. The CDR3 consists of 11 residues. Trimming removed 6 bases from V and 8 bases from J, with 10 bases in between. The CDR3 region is CASRGIGGYTF. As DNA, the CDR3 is TGTGCCAGCAGGGGCATAGGGGGCTACACCTTC.

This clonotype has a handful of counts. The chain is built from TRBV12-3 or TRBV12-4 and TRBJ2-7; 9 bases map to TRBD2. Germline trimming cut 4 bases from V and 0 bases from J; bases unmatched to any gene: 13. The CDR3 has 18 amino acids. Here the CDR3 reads CASSSTGGTSLFSYEQYF. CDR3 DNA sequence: TGTGCCAGCAGTTCAACCGGCGGGACTAGCCTTTTCTCCTACGAGCAGTACTTC.